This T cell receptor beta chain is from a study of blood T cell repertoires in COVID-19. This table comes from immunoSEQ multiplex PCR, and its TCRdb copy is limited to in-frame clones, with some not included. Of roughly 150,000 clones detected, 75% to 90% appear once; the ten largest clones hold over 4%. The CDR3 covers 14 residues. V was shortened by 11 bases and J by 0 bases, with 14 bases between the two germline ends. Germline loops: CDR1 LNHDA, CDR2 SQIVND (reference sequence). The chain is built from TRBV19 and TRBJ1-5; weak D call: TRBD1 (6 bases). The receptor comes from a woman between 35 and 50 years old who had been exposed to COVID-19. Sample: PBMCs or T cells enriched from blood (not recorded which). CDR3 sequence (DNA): TGTGCCGGGGGCATTCCCTATAGCAATCAGCCCCAGCATTTT. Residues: CAGGIPYSNQPQHF.